This T cell receptor beta chain is from a study of T cell responses to AZD1222 COVID-19 vaccine. About the study: Second-dose schedules of about 4 or about 12 weeks were combined.

Method: immunoSEQ multiplex PCR; TCRdb's copy keeps in-frame clones and lacks some. The table lists about 120,000 clones, around 84% of them singletons, with around 24% in the top ten. Study results and caveats: Spike was spanned by vaccine-associated CD4 TCRs, with dominance at 160-218 and 743-854. Donors were largely white British and mainly female; clonal diversity was possibly underestimated. Repertoire sampling was restricted to post-peak T cell response timepoints.

Details on this clone: What it binds is unknown.

This receptor was obtained from an adult in good health. The starting material was peripheral blood, obtained on day 0 of AZD1222 vaccination.

The CDR3 sequence: CASSSLGHEQFF. CDR3 sequence (DNA): TGTGCCAGCAGCTCCCTGGGCCATGAGCAGTTCTTC. The chain couples TRBV7-3 to TRBJ2-1; D gene ambiguous. CDR1 and CDR2 from the germline V gene are SGHTA and FQGTGA. The CDR3 sequence is 12 residues long. The ends were cut back, 4 bases at V and 8 bases at J, with 9 bases in the middle.